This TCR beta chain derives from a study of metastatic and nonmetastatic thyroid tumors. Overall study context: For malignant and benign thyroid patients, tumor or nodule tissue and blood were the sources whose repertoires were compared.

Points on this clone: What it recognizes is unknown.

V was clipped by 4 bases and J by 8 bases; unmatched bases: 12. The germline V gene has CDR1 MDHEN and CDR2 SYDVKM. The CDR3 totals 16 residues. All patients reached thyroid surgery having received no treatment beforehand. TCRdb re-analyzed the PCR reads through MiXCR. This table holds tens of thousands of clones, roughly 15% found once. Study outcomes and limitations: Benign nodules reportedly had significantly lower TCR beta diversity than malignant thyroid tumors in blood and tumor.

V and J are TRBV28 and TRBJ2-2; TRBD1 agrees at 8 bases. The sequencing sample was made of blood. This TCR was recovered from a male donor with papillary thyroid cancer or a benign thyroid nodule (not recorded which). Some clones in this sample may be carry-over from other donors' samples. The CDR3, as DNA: TGTGCCAGCAGTTCCACCGGGACAGGTGAACTTGGGGAGCTGTTTTTT. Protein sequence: CASSSTGTGELGELFF.